This section outlines one T cell receptor (beta chain) sequence together with its context. The data were obtained in a study of blood T cell repertoires in COVID-19. The overall study: From T cells, B-cell-depleted T cells, or PBMCs came the material, which was cDNA or gDNA.

Some clones are missing from TCRdb's copy, which holds only in-frame ones; the method was immunoSEQ multiplex PCR. Of 160,000 or so clones detected, 80% to 90% appear once; the ten largest clones hold roughly 15%. This clonotype was sampled from a woman aged 40 to 50 with acute or convalescent COVID-19. The sample consisted of peripheral blood.

The CDR3 region is CASKRVRETQYF. CDR3 nucleotides: TGTGCCAGCAAGAGGGTCCGAGAGACCCAGTACTTC. This chain joins TRBV12-3 or TRBV12-4 and TRBJ2-5; perhaps TRBD2 as D (5 bases). Trimming took off 7 bases at V and 4 bases at J, with 10 bases between the two ends. The CDR3 has 12 amino acids.